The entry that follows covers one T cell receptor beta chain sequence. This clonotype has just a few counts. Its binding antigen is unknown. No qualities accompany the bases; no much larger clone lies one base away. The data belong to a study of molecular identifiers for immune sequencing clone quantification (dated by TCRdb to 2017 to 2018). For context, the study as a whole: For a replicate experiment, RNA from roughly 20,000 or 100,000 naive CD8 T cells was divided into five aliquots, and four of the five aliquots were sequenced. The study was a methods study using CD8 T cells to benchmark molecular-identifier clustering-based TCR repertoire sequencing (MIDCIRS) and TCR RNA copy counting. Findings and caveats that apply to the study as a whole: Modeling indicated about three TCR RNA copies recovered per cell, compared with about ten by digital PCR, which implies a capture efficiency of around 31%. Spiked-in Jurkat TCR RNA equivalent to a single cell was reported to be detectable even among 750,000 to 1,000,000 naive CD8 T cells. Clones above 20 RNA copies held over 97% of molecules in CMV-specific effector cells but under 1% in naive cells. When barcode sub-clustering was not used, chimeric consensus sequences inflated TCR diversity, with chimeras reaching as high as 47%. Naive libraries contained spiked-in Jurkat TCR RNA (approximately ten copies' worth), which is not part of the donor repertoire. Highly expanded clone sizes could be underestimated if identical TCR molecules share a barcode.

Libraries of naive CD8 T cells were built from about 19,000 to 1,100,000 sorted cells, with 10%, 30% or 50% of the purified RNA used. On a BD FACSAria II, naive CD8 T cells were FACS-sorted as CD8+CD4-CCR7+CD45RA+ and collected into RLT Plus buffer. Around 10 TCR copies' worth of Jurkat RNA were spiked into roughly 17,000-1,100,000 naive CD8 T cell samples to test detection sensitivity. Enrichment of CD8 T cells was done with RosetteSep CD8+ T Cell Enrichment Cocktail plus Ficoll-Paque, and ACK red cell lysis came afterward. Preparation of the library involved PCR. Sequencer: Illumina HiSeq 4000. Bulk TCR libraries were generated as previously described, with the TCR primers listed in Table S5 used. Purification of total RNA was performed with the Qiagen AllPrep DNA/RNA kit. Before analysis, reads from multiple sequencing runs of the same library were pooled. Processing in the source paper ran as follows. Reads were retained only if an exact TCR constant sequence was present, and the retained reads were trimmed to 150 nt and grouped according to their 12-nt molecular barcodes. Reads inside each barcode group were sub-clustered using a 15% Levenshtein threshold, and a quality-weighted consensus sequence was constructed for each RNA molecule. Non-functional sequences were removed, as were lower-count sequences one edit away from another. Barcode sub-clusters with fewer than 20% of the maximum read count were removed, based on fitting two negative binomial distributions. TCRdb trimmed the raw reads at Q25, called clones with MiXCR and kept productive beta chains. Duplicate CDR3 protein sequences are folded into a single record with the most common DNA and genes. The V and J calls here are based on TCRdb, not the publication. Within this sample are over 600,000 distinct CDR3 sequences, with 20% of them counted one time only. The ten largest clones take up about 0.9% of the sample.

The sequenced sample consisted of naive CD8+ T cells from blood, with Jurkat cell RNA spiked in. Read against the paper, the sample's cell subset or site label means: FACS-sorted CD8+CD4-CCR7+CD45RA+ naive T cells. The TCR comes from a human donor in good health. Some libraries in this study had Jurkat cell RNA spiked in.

The CDR3 reads CASRTLRGLGTDTQYF. The nucleotide sequence is given as TGTGCCAGCAGGACCCTAAGGGGACTTGGCACAGATACGCAGTATTTT. The V gene is TRBV5-6 and the J gene is TRBJ2-3; the D gene is perhaps TRBD2, on 6 matching bases. The germline V gene sets CDR1 to SGHDT and CDR2 to YYEEEE. The CDR3 measures 16 amino acids from cysteine to phenylalanine. Just the 48-base CDR3 DNA is kept, in frame starting at base 1. V is cut by 5 bases and J by 1 base, and the space between the germline ends is 17 bases.